This TCR beta chain comes out of a study of response to subunit inactivated influenza vaccine. TCRdb used MiXCR to reprocess the RT-PCR reads, holding one entry per CDR3 protein. The sample consists of around 570,000 distinct CDR3 sequences, approximately 10% of them appearing once. This sample was shared with a second study, whose subject was T cells expressing NK-cell markers. From that study: Scientists made TCR beta cDNA using 5'RACE template switching with UMIs. Eight donors were sequenced, of whom seven were HCMV-seropositive, while the remaining one was HCMV-seronegative. Among CD8+ T cells from over 5 donors, dominant NKG2C+ clonotypes accounted for roughly 1.0-7.0%.

This receptor was obtained from a man aged 45-65 years who received an inactivated influenza vaccine. The specimen was PBMCs from blood, collected on the day of vaccination.

In nucleotides, the CDR3 is TGTGCCAGCAGTTTATTAGGCGGGGGGGATACGCAGTATTTT. Amino acids: CASSLLGGGDTQYF. This chain joins TRBV28 and TRBJ2-3, with 8 positions matching TRBD2. CDR3 size: 14 residues. CDR1 is MDHEN, CDR2 SYDVKM, per germline. Trimming took 1 base from V and 6 from J; bases not matched to a gene: 3.